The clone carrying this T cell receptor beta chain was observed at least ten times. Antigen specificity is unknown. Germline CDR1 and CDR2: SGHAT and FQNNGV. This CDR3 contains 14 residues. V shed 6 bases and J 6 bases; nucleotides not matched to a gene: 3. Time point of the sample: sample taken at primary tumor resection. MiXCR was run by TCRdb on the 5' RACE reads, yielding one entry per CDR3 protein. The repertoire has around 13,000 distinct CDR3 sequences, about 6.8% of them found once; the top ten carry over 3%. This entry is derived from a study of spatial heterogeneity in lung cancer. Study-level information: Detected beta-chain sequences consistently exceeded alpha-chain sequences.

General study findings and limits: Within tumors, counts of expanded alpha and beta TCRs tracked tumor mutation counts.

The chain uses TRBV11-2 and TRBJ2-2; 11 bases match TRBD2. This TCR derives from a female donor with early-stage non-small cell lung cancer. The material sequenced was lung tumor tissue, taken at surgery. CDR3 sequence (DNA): TGTGCCAGCAGTTCACTAGCGGGAGCCGGGGAGCTGTTTTTT. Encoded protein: CASSSLAGAGELFF. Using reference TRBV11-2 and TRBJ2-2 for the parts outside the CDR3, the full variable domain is EAGVAQSPRYKIIEKRQSVAFWCNPISGHATLYWYQQILGQGPKLLIQFQNNGVVDDSQLPKDRFSAERLKGVDSTLKIQPAKLEDSAVYLCASSSLAGAGELFFGEGSRLTVL.